A selection of T cell receptor beta chains follows, all from one sample in a study of blood T cell repertoires in COVID-19. Method: immunoSEQ multiplex PCR; TCRdb's copy keeps in-frame clones and lacks some. The repertoire holds some 220,000 clones, around 81% seen once, with more than 2% in the top ten. Sequenced: peripheral blood. These receptors all come from a woman between 55 and 75 years old with acute or convalescent COVID-19. The CDR3 runs from the conserved cysteine through the conserved F or W. The order of the fields is CDR3 length, clone size, D gene, V gene, J gene, CDR3 protein, CDR3 DNA. D genes are given only for firm matches. The size of a clone is reported for some rows only, either as once, few or many, or as a class for expanded clones.

CDR3 length: 15; clone size: .; D gene: .; V gene: TRBV6-1; J gene: TRBJ2-5; CDR3 protein: CASSEVFRVGETQYF; CDR3 DNA: TGTGCCAGCAGTGAAGTCTTCAGGGTGGGGGAGACCCAGTACTTC
CDR3 length: 16; clone size: .; D gene: TRBD1; V gene: TRBV6-2/TRBV6-3; J gene: TRBJ2-5; CDR3 protein: CASSAPGQVAGETQYF; CDR3 DNA: TGTGCCAGCAGTGCCCCGGGACAGGTGGCAGGAGAGACCCAGTACTTC
CDR3 length: 14; clone size: .; D gene: TRBD1; V gene: TRBV11-2; J gene: TRBJ2-1; CDR3 protein: CASSLTGLGNEQFF; CDR3 DNA: TGTGCCAGCAGCTTGACAGGGTTGGGAAATGAGCAGTTCTTC
CDR3 length: 12; clone size: .; D gene: .; V gene: TRBV3-1/TRBV3-2; J gene: TRBJ1-2; CDR3 protein: CASSPGGYGYTF; CDR3 DNA: TGTGCCAGCAGCCCGGGCGGGTATGGCTACACCTTC
CDR3 length: 13; clone size: .; D gene: TRBD1; V gene: TRBV6-2/TRBV6-3; J gene: TRBJ2-7; CDR3 protein: CASSHRGRYEQYF; CDR3 DNA: TGTGCCAGCAGCCACAGGGGGCGGTACGAGCAGTACTTC
CDR3 length: 14; clone size: .; D gene: TRBD1; V gene: TRBV28; J gene: TRBJ1-2; CDR3 protein: CASSSGQDWRGYTF; CDR3 DNA: TGTGCCAGCAGTTCCGGACAGGACTGGCGGGGCTACACCTTC
CDR3 length: 13; clone size: .; D gene: .; V gene: TRBV28; J gene: TRBJ2-3; CDR3 protein: CASSFRVTDTQYF; CDR3 DNA: TGTGCCAGCAGTTTCCGGGTCACAGATACGCAGTATTTT
CDR3 length: 12; clone size: .; D gene: .; V gene: TRBV10-3; J gene: TRBJ1-3; CDR3 protein: CAIGTSGNTIYF; CDR3 DNA: TGTGCCATAGGGACATCTGGAAACACCATATATTTT
CDR3 length: 16; clone size: once; D gene: TRBD1; V gene: TRBV6-1; J gene: TRBJ1-1; CDR3 protein: CASSGFAWDRGTEAFF; CDR3 DNA: TGTGCCAGCAGTGGGTTTGCCTGGGACAGGGGGACTGAAGCTTTCTTT
CDR3 length: 15; clone size: .; D gene: TRBD2; V gene: TRBV29-1; J gene: TRBJ2-2; CDR3 protein: CSVKLAGGLAGELFF; CDR3 DNA: TGCAGCGTGAAACTAGCGGGGGGGCTCGCCGGGGAGCTGTTTTTT